Below are 23 T cell receptor beta chains sequenced from a single sample in a study of blood T cell repertoires in COVID-19. Method: immunoSEQ multiplex PCR; TCRdb's copy keeps in-frame clones and lacks some. The sample gives 49,000 or so clones, roughly 88% of which show up once; less than 9% is in the top ten. The sequencing sample was made of peripheral blood. Source of these receptors: a man aged 50-60 years with acute or convalescent COVID-19.

V usage is TRBV6-5 and J usage is TRBJ2-3, with D unclear. Trimming left V 7 bases short and J 2 bases short, with 13 bases between. The CDR3 runs 14 residues. The V gene's germline CDR1 is MNHEY and CDR2 SVGAGI. CDR3 in DNA: TGTGCCAGCACCACTGGCGGCGACACAGATACGCAGTATTTT. It is translated as CASTTGGDTDTQYF.

This clone was found a few times. The chain employs TRBV19 and TRBJ1-6; TRBD1 is a possible D gene (5 bases). This CDR3 is built from 14 residues. Germline CDR1 and CDR2: LNHDA and SQIVND (reference sequence). Deletions cut 2 bases from V and 10 bases from J, with 12 bases between. CDR3: CASSIQGEDSPLHF. The CDR3 nucleotides read TGTGCCAGTAGTATACAAGGGGAGGACTCACCCCTCCACTTT. Full variable domain (outside the CDR3, taken from reference TRBV19 and TRBJ1-6): DGGITQSPKYLFRKEGQNVTLSCEQNLNHDAMYWYRQDPGQGLRLIYYSQIVNDFQKGDIAEGYSVSREKKESFPLTVTSAQKNPTAFYLCASSIQGEDSPLHFGNGTRLTVT.

The chain combines TRBV21-1 with TRBJ1-1; TRBD1 was called by the table and not checked on the DNA. TRBV21-1 is assigned pseudogene status. The CDR3 loop spans 14 amino acids. The CDR3 sequence is CASSKQGGDTEAFF. The CDR3 DNA follows: TGTGCCAGCAGCAAACAGGGGGGAGACACTGAAGCTTTCTTT.

The chain combines TRBV5-6 with TRBJ2-1; 9 bases are a match to TRBD2. The CDR3 sequence is 16 residues long. Per germline, CDR1 SGHDT and CDR2 YYEEEE. The trim removed 6 bases at V and 4 bases at J, leaving 11 bases unmatched. The CDR3 loop is CASTSLGGRGYNEQFF. Here the CDR3 DNA reads TGTGCCAGCACCTCCCTTGGCGGGAGGGGATACAATGAGCAGTTCTTC. Full variable domain (rest looked up from reference TRBV5-6 and TRBJ2-1): DAGVTQSPTHLIKTRGQQVTLRCSPKSGHDTVSWYQQALGQGPQFIFQYYEEEERQRGNFPDRFSGHQFPNYSSELNVNALLLGDSALYLCASTSLGGRGYNEQFFGPGTRLTVL.

The rearrangement uses TRBV7-9 and TRBJ2-1; TRBD1 agrees at 7 bases. V shed 11 bases and J 4 bases; nucleotides not matched to a gene: 5. The CDR3 length is 12 residues. Germline loops: CDR1 SEHNR, CDR2 FQNEAQ (reference sequence). DNA of the CDR3: TGTGCCGGCCAGACAGGGTACAATGAGCAGTTCTTC. It encodes CAGQTGYNEQFF.

This sequence joins TRBV24-1 and TRBJ2-2, with 12 positions matching TRBD2. The CDR3 length is 19 residues. V shed 1 base, J shed 3 bases, and the junction held 8 bases outside the gene matches. The germline V gene encodes CDR1 KGHDR and CDR2 SFDVKD. The CDR3 DNA reads TGTGCCACCAGTGATTTATGGACTAGCGGGGATTGGGACACCGGGGAGCTGTTTTTT. Translation: CATSDLWTSGDWDTGELFF.

This clone appeared a single time. The CDR3 protein is CALKPGGLTDTQYF. The CDR3 region has the DNA TGTGCCCTTAAACCCGGAGGTCTAACAGATACGCAGTATTTT. V and J are TRBV28 and TRBJ2-3, with a tentative D call TRBD2 (5 bases). The CDR3 has 14 residues. Germline V lookup: CDR1 MDHEN, CDR2 SYDVKM. The V and J ends lost 11 bases and 3 bases respectively, with 18 bases between them.

The chain uses TRBV2 and TRBJ1-2, with 7 bases identical to TRBD1. The germline CDR1 and CDR2 sequences are SNHLY and FYNNEI. There are 14 residues in the CDR3. The trim removed 6 bases at V and 4 bases at J, leaving 8 bases unmatched. Here the CDR3 reads CASSEKGARYGYTF. The CDR3 DNA follows: TGTGCCAGCAGCGAGAAGGGGGCTCGCTATGGCTACACCTTC.

This CDR3 reads CASSFGQGYEQYF. The CDR3 region has the DNA TGTGCCAGCAGCTTCGGACAGGGGTACGAGCAGTACTTC. The rearrangement joins TRBV7-9 to TRBJ2-7, with 9 bases lining up with TRBD1. The CDR3 runs 13 residues. V was pared by 3 bases and J by 4 bases, with 1 base of the junction left unmatched. CDR1 is SEHNR and CDR2 is FQNEAQ in the germline V gene (reference sequence).

In this sample, this clone turned up a few times. The chain couples TRBV19 to TRBJ2-7; maybe TRBD2 (6 bases). V lost 3 bases to trimming and J lost 3 bases, with 15 bases between them. Germline CDR1 is LNHDA and CDR2 is SQIVND (reference sequence). The CDR3 consists of 15 residues. This CDR3 is CASSIAPGALYEQYF. The CDR3 nucleotides are TGTGCCAGTAGTATTGCTCCGGGAGCTCTCTACGAGCAGTACTTC.

This clone was observed a single time. The chain couples TRBV6-5 to TRBJ1-2; TRBD1 is a possible D gene (6 bases). CDR3 length equals 15 residues. Trimming took 4 bases from V and 2 from J, leaving 14 bases between them. Per germline, CDR1 MNHEY and CDR2 SVGAGI. The chain's CDR3 is CASSSSRGGNYGYTF. CDR3 coding DNA: TGTGCCAGCAGTTCGTCGCGGGGGGGCAACTATGGCTACACCTTC.

The chain carries TRBV6-1 and TRBJ2-4, with no clear D. CDR3 size: 13 residues. CDR1 MNHNS and CDR2 SASEGT come from the germline V gene. V was cut by 2 bases and J by 2 bases, with 4 bases left in between. CDR3 amino acids: CASSEPSKNIQYF. CDR3 DNA: TGTGCCAGCAGTGAACCCTCCAAAAACATTCAGTACTTC.

This chain connects TRBV7-9 to TRBJ2-7, with D tentatively TRBD1 (6 bases). CDR3 length: 15 amino acids. Per the germline V gene, CDR1 is SEHNR and CDR2 is FQNEAQ (reference sequence). V dropped 4 bases and J dropped 3 bases, with 16 bases sitting between them. The CDR3 is CASSSDSKEDYEQYF. In nucleotides, the CDR3 is TGTGCCAGCAGCTCGGACAGCAAGGAAGACTACGAGCAGTACTTC.

This sequence joins TRBV5-4 and TRBJ1-2; possibly TRBD1 for D (6 bases). Germline CDR1 is SGHNT and CDR2 is YYREEE (reference sequence). V was shortened by 0 bases and J by 6 bases, with 9 bases between the two germline ends. There are 13 residues in the CDR3. The CDR3 bases are TGTGCCAGCAGCTTGGACAGGGCCGATGGCTACACCTTC. It codes for CASSLDRADGYTF.

This chain uses TRBV7-2 with TRBJ2-7; possibly TRBD2 for D (6 bases). There are 14 residues in the CDR3. In germline, CDR1 is SGHTA, CDR2 FQGNSA. V lost 5 bases and J lost 0, with 11 bases in between. The CDR3 bases are TGTGCCAGCAGCCAGGGACTCGGCTCCTACGAGCAGTACTTC. Its translation is CASSQGLGSYEQYF.

In this sample, this clone turned up a few times. The chain is built from TRBV12-3 or TRBV12-4 and TRBJ1-6; D is possibly TRBD1 (5 bases). Trimming took 1 base from V and 8 from J, leaving 6 bases between them. CDR3 length equals 13 residues. CDR3 amino acids: CASSLEGDSPLHF. The CDR3 DNA reads as TGTGCCAGCAGTTTAGAAGGGGATTCACCCCTCCACTTT.

The genes are TRBV5-1 and TRBJ2-1, with D perhaps TRBD2 (6 bases). The CDR3 covers 16 residues. Germline V gene lookup returns CDR1 SGHRS and CDR2 YFSETQ. V was shortened by 0 bases and J by 0 bases, with 10 bases between the two germline ends. The CDR3 is CASSLVAGSSYNEQFF. CDR3 coding DNA: TGCGCCAGCAGCTTGGTGGCGGGGAGCTCCTACAATGAGCAGTTCTTC.

The V call is TRBV25-1, the J call TRBJ1-6, with 7 bases fitting TRBD1. J gave up 9 bases and V 5 bases, and 4 bases lay outside the gene matches. The CDR3 consists of 13 residues. Per germline, CDR1 MGHDK and CDR2 SYGVNS. The CDR3 coding sequence is TGTGCCAGCAGTAATGGACAGGCTTCACCCCTCCACTTT. It specifies CASSNGQASPLHF.

The chain is built from TRBV27 and TRBJ1-2; 11 bases fit TRBD1. The CDR3 sequence is 16 residues long. The germline V gene has CDR1 MNHEY and CDR2 SMNVEV (reference sequence). V was clipped by 3 bases and J by 5 bases; unmatched bases: 8. The CDR3 loop reads CASSFRDRGSTYGYTF. CDR3 nucleotides: TGTGCCAGCAGTTTCCGGGACAGGGGGAGTACGTATGGCTACACCTTC.

The V gene is TRBV6-4, the J gene TRBJ2-3; D gene uncertain. CDR1 and CDR2 (germline): MRHNA, SNTAGT. CDR3 length: 14 amino acids. V dropped 3 bases and J dropped 2 bases, with 9 bases sitting between them. CDR3 sequence: CASSEAGSTDTQYF. For the CDR3, the DNA is TGTGCCAGCAGTGAGGCCGGGTCCACAGATACGCAGTATTTT.

V gene TRBV4-3 combines with J gene TRBJ2-1; 7 bases match TRBD2. Germline V gene sequence: CDR1 LGHNA, CDR2 YSLEER. This CDR3 spans 14 amino acids. V dropped 1 base and J dropped 8; count of bases not matched to a gene: 5. DNA for the CDR3: TGCGCCAGCAGCCAAGTAGGGAGGGAGCATGAGCAGTTCTTC. This sequence encodes CASSQVGREHEQFF.

The chain joins TRBV27 to TRBJ2-5; TRBD2 is a possible D gene (5 bases). The CDR3 contains 14 residues. V shed 6 bases and J shed 4 bases, with 15 bases lying between them. Germline loops: CDR1 MNHEY, CDR2 SMNVEV (reference sequence). Written as DNA, the CDR3 is TGTGCCAGCAGGGAACTAGACGTATCAGAGACCCAGTACTTC. Protein product: CASRELDVSETQYF.

As to this clone: Different DNA sequences within this sample yield the same CDR3. This chain joins TRBV9 and TRBJ1-1; 9 bases align to TRBD1. The V gene's germline CDR1 is SGDLS and CDR2 YYNGEE. Trimming cost V 4 bases and J 8 bases; bases outside gene matches: 3. The CDR3 has 12 amino acids. CDR3 protein: CASSPGQGEAFF. CDR3 bases: TGTGCCAGCAGCCCAGGACAGGGGGAAGCTTTCTTT. The entire variable domain, with the rest obtained from reference TRBV9 and TRBJ1-1, is as follows: DSGVTQTPKHLITATGQRVTLRCSPRSGDLSVYWYQQSLDQGLQFLIQYYNGEERAKGNILERFSAQQFPDLHSELNLSSLELGDSALYFCASSPGQGEAFFGQGTRLTVV.